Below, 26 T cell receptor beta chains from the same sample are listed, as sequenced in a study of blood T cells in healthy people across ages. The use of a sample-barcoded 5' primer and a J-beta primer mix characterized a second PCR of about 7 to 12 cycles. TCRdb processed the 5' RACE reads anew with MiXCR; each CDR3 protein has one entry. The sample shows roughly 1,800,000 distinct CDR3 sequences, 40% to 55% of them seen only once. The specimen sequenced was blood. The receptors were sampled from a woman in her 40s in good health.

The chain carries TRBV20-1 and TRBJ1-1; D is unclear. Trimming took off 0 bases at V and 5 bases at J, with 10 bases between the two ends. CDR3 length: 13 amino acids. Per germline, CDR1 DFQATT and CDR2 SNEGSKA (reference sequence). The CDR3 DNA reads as TGCAGTGCTAGAGATAGATGGCATACTGAAGCTTTCTTT. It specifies CSARDRWHTEAFF.

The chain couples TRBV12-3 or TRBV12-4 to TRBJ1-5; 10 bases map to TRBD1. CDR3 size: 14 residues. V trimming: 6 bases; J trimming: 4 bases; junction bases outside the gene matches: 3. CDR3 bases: TGTGCCAGCAGGATGGACAGGGGGAATCAGCCCCAGCATTTT. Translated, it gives CASRMDRGNQPQHF.

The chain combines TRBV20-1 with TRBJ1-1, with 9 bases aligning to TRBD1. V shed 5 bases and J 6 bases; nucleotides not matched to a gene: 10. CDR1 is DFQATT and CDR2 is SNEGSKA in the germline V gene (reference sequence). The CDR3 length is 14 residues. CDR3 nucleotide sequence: TGCAGTGCTGGAGGGACAGGGCCTGAGGCTGAAGCTTTCTTT. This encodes CSAGGTGPEAEAFF.

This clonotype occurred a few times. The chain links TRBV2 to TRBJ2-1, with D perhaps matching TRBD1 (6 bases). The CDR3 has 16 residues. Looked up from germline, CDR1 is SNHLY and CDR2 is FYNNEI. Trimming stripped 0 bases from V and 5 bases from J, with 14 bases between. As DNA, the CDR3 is TGTGCCAGCAGTGAAGCGCTTGCGAACAGGGACAATGAGCAGTTCTTC. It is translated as CASSEALANRDNEQFF.

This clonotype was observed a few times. CDR3 residues: CASSLGGQGRRNIQYF. CDR3 DNA: TGTGCCAGCAGCTTAGGGGGACAGGGGAGAAGAAACATTCAGTACTTC. V gene TRBV7-9 combines with J gene TRBJ2-4; 10 bases are shared with TRBD1. CDR1 is SEHNR, CDR2 FQNEAQ, per germline (reference sequence). Trimming cost V 1 base and J 6 bases; bases outside gene matches: 6. CDR3 length: 16 residues.

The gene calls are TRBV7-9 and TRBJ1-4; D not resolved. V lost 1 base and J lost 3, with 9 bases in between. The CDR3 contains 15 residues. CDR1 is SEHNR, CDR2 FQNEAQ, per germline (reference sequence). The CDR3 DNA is TGTGCCAGCAGCTTAGAGGAAGGCCCTAATGAAAAACTGTTTTTT. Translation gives CASSLEEGPNEKLFF.

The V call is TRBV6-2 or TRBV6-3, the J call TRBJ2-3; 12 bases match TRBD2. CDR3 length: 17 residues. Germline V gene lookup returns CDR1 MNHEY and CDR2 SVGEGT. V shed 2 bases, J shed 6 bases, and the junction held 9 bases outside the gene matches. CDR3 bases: TGTGCCAGCAGTTACCCACGGACTAGCGGGGCGACTGATACGCAGTATTTT. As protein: CASSYPRTSGATDTQYF.

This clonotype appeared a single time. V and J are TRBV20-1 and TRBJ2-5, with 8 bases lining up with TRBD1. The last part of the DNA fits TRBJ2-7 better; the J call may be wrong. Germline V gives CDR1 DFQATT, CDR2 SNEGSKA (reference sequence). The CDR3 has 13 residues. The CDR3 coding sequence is TGCAGTGCTAGATCGGACAGGGTCAGCGAGCAGTACTTC. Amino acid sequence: CSARSDRVSEQYF.

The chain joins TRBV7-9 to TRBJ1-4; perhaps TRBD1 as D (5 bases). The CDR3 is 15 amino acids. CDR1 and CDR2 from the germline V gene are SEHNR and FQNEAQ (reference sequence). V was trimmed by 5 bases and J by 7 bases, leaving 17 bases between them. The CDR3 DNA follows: TGTGCCAGCAGCCTGTCCAGGGATACGGGTGAAAAACTGTTTTTT. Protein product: CASSLSRDTGEKLFF.

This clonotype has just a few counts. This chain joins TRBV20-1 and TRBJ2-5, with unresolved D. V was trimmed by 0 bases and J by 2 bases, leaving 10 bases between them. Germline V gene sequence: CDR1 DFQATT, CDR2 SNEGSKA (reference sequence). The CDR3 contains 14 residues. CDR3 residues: CSARDRLRQETQYF. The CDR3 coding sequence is TGCAGTGCTAGAGATCGACTCCGGCAAGAGACCCAGTACTTC.

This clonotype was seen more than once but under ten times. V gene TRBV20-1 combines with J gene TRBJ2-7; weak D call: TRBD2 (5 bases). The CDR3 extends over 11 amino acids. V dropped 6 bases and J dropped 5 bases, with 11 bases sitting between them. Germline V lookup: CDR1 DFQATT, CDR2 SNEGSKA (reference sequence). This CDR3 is CSAGRVHEQYF. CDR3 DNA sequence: TGCAGTGCCGGGCGGGTACACGAGCAGTACTTC.

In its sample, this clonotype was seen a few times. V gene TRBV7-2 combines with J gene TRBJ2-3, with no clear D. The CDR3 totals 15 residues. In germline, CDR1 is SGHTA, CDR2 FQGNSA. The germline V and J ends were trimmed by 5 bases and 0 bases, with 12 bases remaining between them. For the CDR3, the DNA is TGTGCCAGCAGCGCGATCCCCCAGAGCACAGATACGCAGTATTTT. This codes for CASSAIPQSTDTQYF.

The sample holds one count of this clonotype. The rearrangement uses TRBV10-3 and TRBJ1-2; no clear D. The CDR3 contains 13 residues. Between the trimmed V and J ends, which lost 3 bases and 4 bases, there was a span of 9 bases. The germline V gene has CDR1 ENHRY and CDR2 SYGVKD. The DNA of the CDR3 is TGTGCCATCAGTGACGACGAATTCTATGGCTACACCTTC. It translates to CAISDDEFYGYTF.

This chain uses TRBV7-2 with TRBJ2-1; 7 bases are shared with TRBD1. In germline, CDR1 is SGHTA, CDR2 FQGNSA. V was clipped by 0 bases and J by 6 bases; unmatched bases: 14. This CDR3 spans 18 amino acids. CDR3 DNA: TGTGCCAGCAGCTTAGCCCGAACGACAGGGATCGGGATCAATGAGCAGTTCTTC. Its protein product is CASSLARTTGIGINEQFF.

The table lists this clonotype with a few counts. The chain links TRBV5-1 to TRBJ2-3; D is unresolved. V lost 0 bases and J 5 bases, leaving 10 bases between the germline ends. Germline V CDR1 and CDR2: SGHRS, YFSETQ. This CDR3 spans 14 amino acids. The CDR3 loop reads CASSLGREEDTQYF. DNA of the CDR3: TGCGCCAGCAGCTTGGGGCGCGAGGAAGATACGCAGTATTTT.

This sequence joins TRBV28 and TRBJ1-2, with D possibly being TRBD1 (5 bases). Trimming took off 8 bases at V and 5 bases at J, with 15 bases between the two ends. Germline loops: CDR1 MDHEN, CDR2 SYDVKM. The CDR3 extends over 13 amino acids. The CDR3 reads CASAGTKLYGYTF. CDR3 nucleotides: TGTGCCAGCGCCGGGACGAAGCTTTATGGCTACACCTTC.

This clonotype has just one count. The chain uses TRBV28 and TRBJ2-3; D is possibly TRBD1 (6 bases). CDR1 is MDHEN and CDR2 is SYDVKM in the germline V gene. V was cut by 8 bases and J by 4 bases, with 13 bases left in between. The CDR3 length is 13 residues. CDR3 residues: CASAGWGPDTQYF. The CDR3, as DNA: TGTGCCAGCGCCGGGTGGGGGCCAGATACGCAGTATTTT.

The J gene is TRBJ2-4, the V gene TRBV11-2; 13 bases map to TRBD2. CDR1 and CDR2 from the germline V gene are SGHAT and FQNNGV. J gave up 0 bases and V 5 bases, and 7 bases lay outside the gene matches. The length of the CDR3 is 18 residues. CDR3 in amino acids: CASSQGLAGEVAKNIQYF. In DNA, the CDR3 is TGTGCCAGCAGCCAAGGACTAGCGGGGGAAGTAGCCAAAAACATTCAGTACTTC.

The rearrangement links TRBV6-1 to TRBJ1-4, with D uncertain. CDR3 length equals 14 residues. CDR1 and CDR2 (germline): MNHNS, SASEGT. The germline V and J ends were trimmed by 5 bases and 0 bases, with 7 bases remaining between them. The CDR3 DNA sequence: TGTGCCAGCAGTACACAACCAACTAATGAAAAACTGTTTTTT. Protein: CASSTQPTNEKLFF.

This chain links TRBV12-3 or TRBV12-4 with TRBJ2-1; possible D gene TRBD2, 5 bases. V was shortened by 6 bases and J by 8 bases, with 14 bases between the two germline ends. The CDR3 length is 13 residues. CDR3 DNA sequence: TGTGCCAGCAGCCTAAAATCGAGGGATGAGCAGTTCTTC. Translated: CASSLKSRDEQFF.

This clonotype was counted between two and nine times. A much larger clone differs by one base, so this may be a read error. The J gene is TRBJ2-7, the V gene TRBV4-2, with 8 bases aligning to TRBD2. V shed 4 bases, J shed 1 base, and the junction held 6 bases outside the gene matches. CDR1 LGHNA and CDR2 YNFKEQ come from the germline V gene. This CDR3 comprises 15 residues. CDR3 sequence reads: CASSRTGGGSYEQYF. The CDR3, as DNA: TGTGCCAGCAGCCGGACTGGCGGGGGGTCCTACGAGCAGTACTTC.

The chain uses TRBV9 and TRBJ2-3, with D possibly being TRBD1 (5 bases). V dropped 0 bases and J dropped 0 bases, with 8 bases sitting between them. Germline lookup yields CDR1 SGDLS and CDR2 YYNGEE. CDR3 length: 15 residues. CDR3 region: CASSVDGHSTDTQYF. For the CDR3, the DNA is TGTGCCAGCAGCGTAGATGGACATAGCACAGATACGCAGTATTTT. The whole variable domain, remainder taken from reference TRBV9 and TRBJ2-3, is DSGVTQTPKHLITATGQRVTLRCSPRSGDLSVYWYQQSLDQGLQFLIQYYNGEERAKGNILERFSAQQFPDLHSELNLSSLELGDSALYFCASSVDGHSTDTQYFGPGTRLTVL.

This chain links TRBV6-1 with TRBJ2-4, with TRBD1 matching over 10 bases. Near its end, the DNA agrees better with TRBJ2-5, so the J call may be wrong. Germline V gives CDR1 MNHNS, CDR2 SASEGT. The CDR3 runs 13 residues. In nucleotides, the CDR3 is TGTGCCAGCATGACAGGGGGCATAGAGACCCAGTACTTC. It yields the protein CASMTGGIETQYF.

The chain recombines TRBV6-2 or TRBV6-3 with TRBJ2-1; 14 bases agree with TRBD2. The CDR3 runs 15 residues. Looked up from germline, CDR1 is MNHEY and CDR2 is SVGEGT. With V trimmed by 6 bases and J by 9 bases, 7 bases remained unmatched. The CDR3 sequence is CASSWGGTSGSEQFF. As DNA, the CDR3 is TGTGCCAGCAGCTGGGGGGGGACTAGCGGGAGTGAGCAGTTCTTC.

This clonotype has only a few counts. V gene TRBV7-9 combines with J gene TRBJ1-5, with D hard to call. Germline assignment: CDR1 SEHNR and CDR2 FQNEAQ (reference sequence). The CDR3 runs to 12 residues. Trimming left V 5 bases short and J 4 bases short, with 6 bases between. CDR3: CASSRWNQPQHF. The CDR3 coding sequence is TGTGCCAGCAGCCGTTGGAATCAGCCCCAGCATTTT.

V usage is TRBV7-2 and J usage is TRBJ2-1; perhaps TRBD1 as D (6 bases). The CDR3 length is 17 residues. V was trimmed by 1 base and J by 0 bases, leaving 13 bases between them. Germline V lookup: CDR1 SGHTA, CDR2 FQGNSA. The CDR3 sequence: CASSLGRQESSYNEQFF. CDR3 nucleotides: TGTGCCAGCAGCTTAGGGCGACAGGAGAGCTCCTACAATGAGCAGTTCTTC.